The next 3 T cell receptor beta chains were all read from a single sample in a study of CD8 T cells in Susac syndrome. Random hexamers were used to reverse transcribe roughly 0.45 to 1 ug of RNA. From the immunoSEQ multiplex PCR reads, TCRdb called clonotypes with MiXCR, one entry per CDR3 protein. The sample lists 100,000 to 150,000 distinct CDR3 sequences, 96% seen once, with 0.12% to 0.15% in the top ten. Sequencing was done on a sample of CD4+ T cells from PBMCs. All receptors derive from a human donor with Susac syndrome.

V usage is TRBV3-1 and J usage is TRBJ1-1; no firm D call. Germline V gene sequence: CDR1 LGHDT, CDR2 YNNKEL (reference sequence). V dropped 2 bases and J dropped 0 bases, with 4 bases sitting between them. There are 13 residues in the CDR3. Written as DNA, the CDR3 is TGTGCCAGCAGCCAAACGGTGAACACTGAAGCTTTCTTT. Protein product: CASSQTVNTEAFF.

The CDR3 DNA is TGCAGTGCTAGGGGACTAGCGGGTTCTGAGCAGTTCTTC. This codes for CSARGLAGSEQFF. The V and J genes are TRBV20-1 and TRBJ2-1; 12 nucleotides align to TRBD2. Germline-derived CDR1 and CDR2 are DFQATT and SNEGSKA (reference sequence). CDR3 length equals 13 residues. V dropped 3 bases and J dropped 9; count of bases not matched to a gene: 3.

The CDR3 nucleotides are TGCAGTGCTAGAGACAGGGCGGACACTGAAGCTTTCTTT. It translates to CSARDRADTEAFF. The V gene is TRBV20-1, the J gene TRBJ1-1; tentative D call: TRBD1 (5 bases). The CDR3 is 13 residues long. V lost 0 bases and J lost 3, with 8 bases in between. Germline V gene data show CDR1 as DFQATT and CDR2 as SNEGSKA (reference sequence).